This TCR beta chain was found in a study of T cells in Graves' hyperthyroidism and ophthalmopathy. Uncontrolled infection, other autoimmune disease, pregnancy or lactation excluded patients. The CDR3 runs to 15 residues. CDR1 and CDR2 (germline): SGHDT, YYEEEE. The V end lost 1 base, the J end lost 6 bases, and 11 bases lay between the germline ends. Amplified TCR beta CDR3 regions derived from RNA transcripts. HTBI primers drove first-round RT-PCR of the TCR CDR3. Using its own MiXCR run on the multiplex PCR reads, TCRdb lists one record per CDR3 protein. The sample consists of fewer than 500,000 distinct CDR3 sequences, around an eighth of them appearing once.

The sample comprised blood. The origin of this receptor is a man aged 30 to 39 with Graves' hyperthyroidism that later progressed to Graves' ophthalmopathy. The chain links TRBV5-6 to TRBJ1-6; D gene uncertain. CDR3 DNA sequence: TGTGCCAGCAGCTTGCGGATTGTACGTAATTCACCCCTCCACTTT. Its translation is CASSLRIVRNSPLHF.